This T cell receptor beta chain derives from a study of T-cell memory formation after mild COVID-19. TCRdb reprocessed the 5' RACE reads via MiXCR and lists one record per CDR3 protein. The table lists approximately 98,000 distinct CDR3 sequences, 15% to 20% of them singletons. This receptor was obtained from a man in his late teens or twenties who had mild COVID-19 (a few samples of this study predate the infection). Cell type and time point are not known. What was sequenced was PBMCs or a T cell subset sorted from them (not recorded which).

The CDR3 region is CASSFGTTDTQYF. The CDR3, as DNA: TGTGCCAGCAGTTTCGGTACCACAGATACGCAGTATTTT. The chain joins TRBV12-3 or TRBV12-4 to TRBJ2-3; no firm D call. This CDR3 is 13 amino acids long. The V gene lost 3 bases and the J gene lost 2 bases, with 6 bases spanning the gap.